The subject of this entry is one T cell receptor beta chain. The sample comes from a study of blood T cell repertoires in COVID-19. For the study at large: Some COVID-19 samples were acute and others convalescent; all came from the United States, Italy and Spain. Nucleic acid was either cDNA or gDNA, and it came from T cells, B-cell-depleted T cells, or PBMCs.

Seattle cases were enrolled at active infection and followed longitudinally. This table comes from immunoSEQ multiplex PCR, and its TCRdb copy is limited to in-frame clones, with some not included. The sample shows over 250,000 clones, about 90% of them seen only once. Sequencing was done on a sample of peripheral blood. This clonotype originated in a woman in her forties or fifties with COVID-19, enrolled during active disease.

In DNA, the CDR3 is TGCAGCGTTGGAGTGTCAGGGGCGTGGGAGCAGTACTTC. Translated: CSVGVSGAWEQYF. The chain is built from TRBV29-1 and TRBJ2-7; D may be TRBD1 (6 bases). Germline V gene sequence: CDR1 SQVTM, CDR2 ANQGSEA. The CDR3 totals 13 residues. The ends were cut back, 4 bases at V and 7 bases at J, with 17 bases in the middle.